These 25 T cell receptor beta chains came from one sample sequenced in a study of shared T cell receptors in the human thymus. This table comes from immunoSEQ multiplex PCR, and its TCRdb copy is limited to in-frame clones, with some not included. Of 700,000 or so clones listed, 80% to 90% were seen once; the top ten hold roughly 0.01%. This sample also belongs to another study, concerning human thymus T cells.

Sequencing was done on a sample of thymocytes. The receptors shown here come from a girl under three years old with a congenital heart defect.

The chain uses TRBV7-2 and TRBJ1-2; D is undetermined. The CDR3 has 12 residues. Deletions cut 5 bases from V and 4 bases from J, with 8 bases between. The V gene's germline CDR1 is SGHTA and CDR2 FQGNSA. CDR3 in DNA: TGTGCCAGCAGCCCTTCTTTCTATGGCTACACCTTC. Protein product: CASSPSFYGYTF.

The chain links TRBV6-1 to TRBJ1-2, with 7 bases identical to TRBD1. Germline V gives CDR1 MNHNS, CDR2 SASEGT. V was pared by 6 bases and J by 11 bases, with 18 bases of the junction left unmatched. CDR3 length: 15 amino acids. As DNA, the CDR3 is TGTGCCAGCAGACCCCGGACAGGCCCAGTCAGCTTATACACCTTC. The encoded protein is CASRPRTGPVSLYTF.

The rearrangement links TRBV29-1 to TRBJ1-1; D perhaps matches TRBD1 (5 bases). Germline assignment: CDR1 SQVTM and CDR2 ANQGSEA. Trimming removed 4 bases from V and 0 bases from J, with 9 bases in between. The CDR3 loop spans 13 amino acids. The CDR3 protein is CSVGEGLNTEAFF. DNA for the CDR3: TGCAGCGTTGGGGAGGGGTTGAACACTGAAGCTTTCTTT.

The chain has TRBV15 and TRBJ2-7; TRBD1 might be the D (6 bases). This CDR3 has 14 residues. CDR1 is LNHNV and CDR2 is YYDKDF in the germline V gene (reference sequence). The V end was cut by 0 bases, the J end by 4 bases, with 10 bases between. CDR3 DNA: TGTGCCACCAGCAGAGATGGGACAAATTACGAGCAGTACTTC. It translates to CATSRDGTNYEQYF.

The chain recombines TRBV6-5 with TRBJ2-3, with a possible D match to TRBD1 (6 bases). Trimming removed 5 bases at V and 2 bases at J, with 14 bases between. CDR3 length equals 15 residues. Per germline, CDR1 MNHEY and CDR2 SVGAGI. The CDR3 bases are TGTGCCAGCAGTCCCGACAGGAGCCCCACAGATACGCAGTATTTT. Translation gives CASSPDRSPTDTQYF.

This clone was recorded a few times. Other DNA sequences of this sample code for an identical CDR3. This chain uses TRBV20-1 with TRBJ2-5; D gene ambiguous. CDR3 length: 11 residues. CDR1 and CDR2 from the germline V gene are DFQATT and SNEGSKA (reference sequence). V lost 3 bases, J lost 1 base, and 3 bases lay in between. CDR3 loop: CSASGQETQYF. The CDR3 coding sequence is TGCAGTGCTAGCGGCCAAGAGACCCAGTACTTC.

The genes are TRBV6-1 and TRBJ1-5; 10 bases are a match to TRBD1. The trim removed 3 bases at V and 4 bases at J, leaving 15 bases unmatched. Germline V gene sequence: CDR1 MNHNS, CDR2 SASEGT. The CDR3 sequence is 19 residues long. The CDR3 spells CASSEPEIARTGGNQPQHF. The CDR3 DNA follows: TGTGCCAGCAGTGAGCCAGAGATCGCAAGGACAGGGGGAAATCAGCCCCAGCATTTT.

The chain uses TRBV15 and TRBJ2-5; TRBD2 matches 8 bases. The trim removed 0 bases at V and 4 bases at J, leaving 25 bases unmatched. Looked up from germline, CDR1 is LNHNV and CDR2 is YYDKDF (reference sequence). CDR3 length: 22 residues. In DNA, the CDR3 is TGTGCCACCAGCAGAGACCGGGAGGGCCTGGAGGGCGAGGAAGGGGAGGGAGAGACCCAGTACTTC. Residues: CATSRDREGLEGEEGEGETQYF.

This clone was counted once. The CDR3 DNA sequence: TGTGCTAGTGGTTTGGAAACGACGGGACAGAGGGACAATGAGCAGTTCTTC. Amino acid sequence: CASGLETTGQRDNEQFF. The chain links TRBV12-5 to TRBJ2-1, with TRBD1 matching over 7 bases. Germline values: CDR1 LGHNT, CDR2 FRNRAP. This CDR3 comprises 17 residues. V dropped 1 base and J dropped 5; count of bases not matched to a gene: 11.

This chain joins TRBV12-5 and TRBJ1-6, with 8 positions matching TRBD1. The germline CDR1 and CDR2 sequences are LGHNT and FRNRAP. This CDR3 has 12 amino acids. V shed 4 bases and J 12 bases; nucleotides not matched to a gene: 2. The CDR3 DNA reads TGTGCTAGTGGTTCAGACAGGGGACCCCTCCACTTT. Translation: CASGSDRGPLHF.

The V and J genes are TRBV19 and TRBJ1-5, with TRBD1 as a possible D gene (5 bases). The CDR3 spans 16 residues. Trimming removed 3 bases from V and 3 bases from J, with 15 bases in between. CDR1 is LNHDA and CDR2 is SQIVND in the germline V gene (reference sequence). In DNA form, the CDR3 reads TGTGCCAGTAGTATCTCGGGCCGACAGCTCAATCAGCCCCAGCATTTT. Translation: CASSISGRQLNQPQHF.

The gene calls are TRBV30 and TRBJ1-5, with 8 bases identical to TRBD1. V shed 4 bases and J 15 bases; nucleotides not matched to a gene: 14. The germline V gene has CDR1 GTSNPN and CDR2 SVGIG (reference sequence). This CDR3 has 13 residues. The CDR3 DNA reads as TGTGCCTGGATGGGACAGGAGGAGCTAGATAGGCATTTT. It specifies CAWMGQEELDRHF.

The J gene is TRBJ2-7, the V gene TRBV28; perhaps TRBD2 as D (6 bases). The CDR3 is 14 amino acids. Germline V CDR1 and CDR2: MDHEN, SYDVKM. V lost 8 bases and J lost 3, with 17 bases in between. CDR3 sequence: CASDRGAGGYEQYF. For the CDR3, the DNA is TGTGCCAGCGACCGCGGGGCGGGCGGCTACGAGCAGTACTTC.

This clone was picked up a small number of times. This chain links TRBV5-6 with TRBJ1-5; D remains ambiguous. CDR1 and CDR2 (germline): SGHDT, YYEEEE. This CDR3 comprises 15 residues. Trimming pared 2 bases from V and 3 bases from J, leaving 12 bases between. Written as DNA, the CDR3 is TGTGCCAGCAGCTTTGGGCTCCCAAACAATCAGCCCCAGCATTTT. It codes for CASSFGLPNNQPQHF.

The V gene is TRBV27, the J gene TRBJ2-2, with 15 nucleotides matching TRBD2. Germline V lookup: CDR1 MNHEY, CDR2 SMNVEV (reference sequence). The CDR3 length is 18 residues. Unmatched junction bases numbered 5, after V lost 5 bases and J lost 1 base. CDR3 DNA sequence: TGTGCCAGCAGTGAGGGACTAGCGGGGGGACTGAACACCGGGGAGCTGTTTTTT. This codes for CASSEGLAGGLNTGELFF.

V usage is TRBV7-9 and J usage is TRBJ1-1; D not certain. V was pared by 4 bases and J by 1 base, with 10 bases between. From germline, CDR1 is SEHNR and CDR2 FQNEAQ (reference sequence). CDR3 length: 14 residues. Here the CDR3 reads CASSSDRWNTEAFF. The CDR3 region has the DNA TGTGCCAGCAGCTCAGATCGCTGGAACACTGAAGCTTTCTTT.

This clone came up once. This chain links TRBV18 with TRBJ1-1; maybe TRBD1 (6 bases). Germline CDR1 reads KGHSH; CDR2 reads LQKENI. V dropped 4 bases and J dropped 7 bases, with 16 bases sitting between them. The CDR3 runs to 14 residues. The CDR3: CASSLPQGLGEAFF. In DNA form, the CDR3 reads TGTGCCAGCTCACTTCCGCAGGGGCTTGGTGAAGCTTTCTTT. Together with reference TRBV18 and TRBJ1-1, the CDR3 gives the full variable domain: NAGVMQNPRHLVRRRGQEARLRCSPMKGHSHVYWYRQLPEEGLKFMVYLQKENIIDESGMPKERFSAEFPKEGPSILRIQQVVRGDSAAYFCASSLPQGLGEAFFGQGTRLTVV.

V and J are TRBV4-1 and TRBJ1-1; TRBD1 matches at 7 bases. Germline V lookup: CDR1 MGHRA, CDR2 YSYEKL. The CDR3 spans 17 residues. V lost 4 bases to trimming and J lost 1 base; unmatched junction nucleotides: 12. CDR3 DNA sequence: TGCGCCAGCAGCCCCCATTGGACAGGCCCCTCGAACACTGAAGCTTTCTTT. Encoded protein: CASSPHWTGPSNTEAFF.

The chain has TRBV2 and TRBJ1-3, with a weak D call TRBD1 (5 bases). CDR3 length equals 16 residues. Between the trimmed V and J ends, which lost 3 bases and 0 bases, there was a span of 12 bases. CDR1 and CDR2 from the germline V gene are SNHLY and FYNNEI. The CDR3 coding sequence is TGTGCCAGCAGTGAGCGGAGGGGCCTCTCTGGAAACACCATATATTTT. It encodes CASSERRGLSGNTIYF.

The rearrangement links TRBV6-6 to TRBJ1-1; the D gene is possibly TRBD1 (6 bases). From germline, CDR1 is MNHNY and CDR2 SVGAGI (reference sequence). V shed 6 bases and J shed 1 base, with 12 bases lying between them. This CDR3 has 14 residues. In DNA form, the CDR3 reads TGTGCCAGCAGAGGAGAACAGGGGAACACTGAAGCTTTCTTT. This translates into CASRGEQGNTEAFF.

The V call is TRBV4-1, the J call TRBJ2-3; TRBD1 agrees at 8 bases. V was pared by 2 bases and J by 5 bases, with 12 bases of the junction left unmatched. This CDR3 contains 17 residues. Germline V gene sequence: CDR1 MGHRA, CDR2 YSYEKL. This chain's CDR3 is CASSQIRQGPVLDTQYF. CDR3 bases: TGCGCCAGCAGCCAAATCCGACAGGGGCCGGTACTAGATACGCAGTATTTT.

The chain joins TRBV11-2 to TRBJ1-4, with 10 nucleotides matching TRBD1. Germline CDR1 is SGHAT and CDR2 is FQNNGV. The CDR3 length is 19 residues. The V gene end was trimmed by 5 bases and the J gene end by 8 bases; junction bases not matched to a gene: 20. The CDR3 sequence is CASSLPRDRGRLGFEKLFF. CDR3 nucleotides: TGTGCCAGCAGCCTACCCCGGGACAGGGGTCGCCTCGGCTTCGAAAAACTGTTTTTT.

CDR3 coding DNA: TGTGCCAGCAGCTTTGACGGAGGGACAGAGAAAAACACCGGGGAGCTGTTTTTT. It yields the protein CASSFDGGTEKNTGELFF. This rearrangement joins TRBV7-3 to TRBJ2-2, with D tentatively TRBD1 (7 bases). The CDR3 spans 18 residues. Germline V gives CDR1 SGHTA, CDR2 FQGTGA. V lost 3 bases, J lost 2 bases, and 19 bases lay in between.

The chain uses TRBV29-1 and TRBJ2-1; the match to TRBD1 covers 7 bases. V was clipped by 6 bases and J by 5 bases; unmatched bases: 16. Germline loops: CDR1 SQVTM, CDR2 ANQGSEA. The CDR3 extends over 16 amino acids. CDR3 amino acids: CSVSPISRDSNNEQFF. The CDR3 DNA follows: TGCAGCGTCTCACCGATATCAAGGGACAGCAACAATGAGCAGTTCTTC.

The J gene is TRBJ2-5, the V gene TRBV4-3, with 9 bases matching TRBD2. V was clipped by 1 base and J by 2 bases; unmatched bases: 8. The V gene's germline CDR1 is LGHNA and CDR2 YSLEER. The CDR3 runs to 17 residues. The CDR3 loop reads CASSQGSGGDMQETQYF. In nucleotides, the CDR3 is TGCGCCAGCAGCCAAGGTAGCGGGGGTGATATGCAAGAGACCCAGTACTTC.